This T cell receptor beta chain appears in the sequencing data of a study of blood T cell repertoires in COVID-19. Study in general: Samples of COVID-19 (acute and convalescent) were obtained from the United States, Italy and Spain. T cells, B-cell-depleted T cells, or PBMCs provided the cDNA or gDNA that served as material.

From germline, CDR1 is MGHRA and CDR2 YSYEKL. Trimming cost V 0 bases and J 4 bases, with 12 bases left between them. This CDR3 spans 15 amino acids. Patients of the Seattle cohort, enrolled during active infection, were followed longitudinally. Per the original methods: Estimation of nucleated cell counts relied on the amplification of reference gene primers. Only in-frame clones appear in the TCRdb table, and some are missing; sequencing was by immunoSEQ multiplex PCR. V, J and clone size are those of that table, while D and trimming were read from the DNA. In the table there are around 480,000 clones, about nine tenths of which are singletons.

This TCR was recovered from a woman in her forties or fifties with COVID-19, enrolled during active disease. The gene calls are TRBV4-1 and TRBJ1-2; D is undetermined. Sequenced input: peripheral blood. CDR3 coding DNA: TGCGCCAGCAGCCAAGAATTACTTCCTATCTATGGCTACACCTTC. This translates into CASSQELLPIYGYTF.